These T cell receptor beta chains were read from a single sample in a study of cytomegalovirus exposure and HLA in healthy donors. Here immunoSEQ multiplex PCR was the method, and the copy in TCRdb shows in-frame clones only, minus some. The sample carries over 200,000 clones, roughly 88% recorded once. The sequenced sample was PBMCs. These receptor sequences come from a woman in her thirties in good health and CMV-seronegative. Both conserved end residues are part of each CDR3. Each record gives: D gene, J gene, clone size, V gene, CDR3 DNA, CDR3 protein. The D gene is left open where the match is weak. The size entry is marked missing in some rows and otherwise reads once, few, many or a size class.

TRBD1,TRBJ2-5,NA,TRBV9,TGTGCCAGCAGCGTAGAGACAGGGGGCGGGGAGACCCAGTACTTC,CASSVETGGGETQYF
NA,TRBJ2-7,NA,TRBV28,TGTGCCAGCAGCCCCAATTGGGGGAGGGACACCTACGAGCAGTACTTC,CASSPNWGRDTYEQYF
NA,TRBJ2-2,NA,TRBV15,TGTGCCACCAGCACGAGCTTACTAGTGTCAGACACCGGGGAGCTGTTTTTT,CATSTSLLVSDTGELFF
NA,TRBJ2-5,NA,TRBV5-6,TGTGCCAGCAGCTTGGCCGTAAACAACCAACGAGAGACCCAGTACTTC,CASSLAVNNQRETQYF
TRBD1,TRBJ1-4,NA,TRBV19,TGTGCCAGTAAGCCAGGGGGCGCGGATCTTAGTGAAAAACTGTTTTTT,CASKPGGADLSEKLFF
NA,TRBJ2-3,NA,TRBV11-2,TGTGCCAGCAGTAGCCGCCGGGATCCCTCCCTTCATACGCAGTATTTT,CASSSRRDPSLHTQYF
TRBD2,TRBJ2-1,NA,TRBV7-6,TGTGCCAGCAGCTATCCCCTAGCGGGAGGCAATGAGCAGTTCTTC,CASSYPLAGGNEQFF
TRBD1,TRBJ2-3,NA,TRBV27,TGTGCCAGCGCGGCCGGGTCAGGGGGCAGGTGGGGCACAGATACGCAGTATTTT,CASAAGSGGRWGTDTQYF
NA,TRBJ2-2,NA,TRBV28,TGTGCCAGCAGTTCCCCCGGACTAAGACACACCGGGGAGCTGTTTTTT,CASSSPGLRHTGELFF
NA,TRBJ2-1,NA,TRBV30,TGTGCCTGGAGCAACATCCGTAATGAGCAGTTCTTC,CAWSNIRNEQFF
NA,TRBJ1-5,NA,TRBV19,TGTGCCAGTACCCCCTGGGGGGTCCCTCAGCCCCAGCATTTT,CASTPWGVPQPQHF
NA,TRBJ2-1,NA,TRBV6-4,TGTGCCAGCAGACCACAGGGATCGGGGAGTAATGAGCAGTTCTTC,CASRPQGSGSNEQFF
NA,TRBJ2-7,NA,TRBV6-5,TGTGCCAGCAGCGCCAGGACTTACTACCCCTACGAGCAGTACTTC,CASSARTYYPYEQYF
TRBD2,TRBJ2-1,NA,TRBV7-3,TGTGCCAGCAGCTCTAGCGGGGAACAGTTCTTC,CASSSSGEQFF
NA,TRBJ2-1,NA,TRBV11-1,TGTGCCAGCAGCTCCCTCTTACTCAATGAGCAGTTCTTC,CASSSLLLNEQFF
NA,TRBJ1-1,once,TRBV29-1,TGCAGCGCCCCTGAACTTTCCCCCGGGACGACTGAAGCTTTCTTT,CSAPELSPGTTEAFF
TRBD2,TRBJ2-1,NA,TRBV9,TGTGCCAGCAGCCCGATTCCGGGACTAGCGAATAATGAGCAGTTCTTC,CASSPIPGLANNEQFF
TRBD2,TRBJ2-2,NA,TRBV5-6,TGTGCCAGCAGCTTGGCGGCGGGAGTGAGAACCGGGGAGCTGTTTTTT,CASSLAAGVRTGELFF
TRBD1,TRBJ2-5,NA,TRBV10-2,TGCGCCAGCAGTGAGGCAGGGGGTCGGGAGACCCAGTACTTC,CASSEAGGRETQYF
NA,TRBJ1-3,NA,TRBV28,TGTGCCAGCAGTAGGGTTGGAAACACCATATATTTT,CASSRVGNTIYF
TRBD2,TRBJ2-1,NA,TRBV19,TGTGCCAGTAGTATATCCCCGGGACTAGCTCTCAATGAGCAGTTCTTC,CASSISPGLALNEQFF
NA,TRBJ1-1,NA,TRBV11-2,TGTGCCAGCAGCTTTCAGATGGGCACTGAAGCTTTCTTT,CASSFQMGTEAFF
TRBD2,TRBJ2-7,few,TRBV10-3,TGTGCCATCAGTGTTGGGACTAGCGGGTTCGAGCAGTACTTC,CAISVGTSGFEQYF
NA,TRBJ2-7,NA,TRBV4-1,TGCGCCAGCAGCCAAGATCGGGGACTCATGGGCGAGCAGTACTTC,CASSQDRGLMGEQYF
TRBD1,TRBJ2-5,NA,TRBV28,TGTGCCAGCAGTATAACGCCACAGGGGGCTGTGACCCAGTACTTC,CASSITPQGAVTQYF
NA,TRBJ1-4,NA,TRBV5-5,TGTGCCAGCAGACTGACAGAGACTAATGAAAAACTGTTTTTT,CASRLTETNEKLFF
NA,TRBJ2-7,NA,TRBV28,TGTGCCAGCAGTTTCAACTTATTGGGGGTCTCCTACGAGCAGTACTTC,CASSFNLLGVSYEQYF
NA,TRBJ2-7,NA,TRBV28,TGTGCCAGCAGGACGGCAGGCCAGGGGATGGTGGACGAGCAGTACTTC,CASRTAGQGMVDEQYF
NA,TRBJ1-4,NA,TRBV30,TGTGCCTGGAAGAAACAGAGACTCGAAAAACTGTTTTTT,CAWKKQRLEKLFF
NA,TRBJ2-1,NA,TRBV27,TGTGCCAGCAGTCCCATCCTCTCGTCCTACAATGAGCAGTTCTTC,CASSPILSSYNEQFF
NA,TRBJ2-7,NA,TRBV7-2,TGTGCCAGCAGCTTACCTCGACAGGAGCAGTACTTC,CASSLPRQEQYF
NA,TRBJ2-1,NA,TRBV9,TGTGCCAGCAGCCCAACGGGAATAGGTACGGGGAATGAGCAGTTCTTC,CASSPTGIGTGNEQFF
TRBD1,TRBJ2-5,NA,TRBV7-7,TGTGCCAGCAGCTTAAGACAGGGACGTCCAGAGACCCAGTACTTC,CASSLRQGRPETQYF
NA,TRBJ2-7,NA,TRBV4-2,TGTGCCAGCAGCCAAGACTCTATTACCTACGAGCAGTACTTC,CASSQDSITYEQYF
NA,TRBJ2-1,NA,TRBV7-2,TGTGCCAGCAGCTTAGGGTCGAGTAGCAATGAGCAGTTCTTC,CASSLGSSSNEQFF
NA,TRBJ2-3,NA,TRBV27,TGTGCCAGCAGTCATACAGCTAGCACAGATACGCAGTATTTT,CASSHTASTDTQYF
NA,TRBJ1-2,NA,TRBV25-1,TGTGCCAGCAGTGACCCCCCGAGGGCCTATGGCTACACCTTC,CASSDPPRAYGYTF
TRBD2,TRBJ2-7,NA,TRBV11-2,TGTGCCAGCAGCTTAACTAGCGGGCCCGACGAGCAGTACTTC,CASSLTSGPDEQYF
TRBD1,TRBJ1-1,NA,TRBV6-1,TGTGCCAGCAGTGCGACAGGGCTGGGCACTGAAGCTTTCTTT,CASSATGLGTEAFF
NA,TRBJ2-5,NA,TRBV15,TGTGCCACCAGCGGAGGGACCCAGCGAGGAGAGACCCAGTACTTC,CATSGGTQRGETQYF
NA,TRBJ2-7,NA,TRBV6-1,TGTGCCAGCAGTGACCCGACCGGCCGGGCTCGCTACGAGCAGTACTTC,CASSDPTGRARYEQYF
NA,TRBJ2-7,NA,TRBV5-1,TGCGCCAGCAGCTTGGGTTCACTCTACGAGCAGTACTTC,CASSLGSLYEQYF
NA,TRBJ1-1,once,TRBV6-1,TGTGCCAGCAGTGAAGCTCGCAGATTGAACACTGAAGCTTTCTTT,CASSEARRLNTEAFF
TRBD1,TRBJ2-7,NA,TRBV11-2,TGTGCCAGCACCCGGTGGACTCAGGGGGAGGAGCAGTACTTC,CASTRWTQGEEQYF
NA,TRBJ2-7,NA,TRBV6-4,TGTGCCAGCCCCAACTCAGGGAGCTCCTACGAGCAGTACTTC,CASPNSGSSYEQYF
TRBD1,TRBJ2-7,NA,TRBV4-3,TGCGCCAGCAGCCAGCGGGACAGGGGTTCGGAGCAGTACTTC,CASSQRDRGSEQYF